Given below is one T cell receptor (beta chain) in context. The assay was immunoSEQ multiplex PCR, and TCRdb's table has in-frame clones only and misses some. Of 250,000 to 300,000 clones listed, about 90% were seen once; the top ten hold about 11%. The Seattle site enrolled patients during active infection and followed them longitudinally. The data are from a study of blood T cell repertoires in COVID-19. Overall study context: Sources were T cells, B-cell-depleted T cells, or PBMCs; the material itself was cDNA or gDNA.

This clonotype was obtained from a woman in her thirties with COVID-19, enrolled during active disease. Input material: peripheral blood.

This chain's CDR3 is CASKGQAIYGYTF. The CDR3, as DNA: TGTGCCAGCAAAGGACAGGCAATCTATGGCTACACCTTC. The chain carries TRBV28 and TRBJ1-2, with 7 bases lining up with TRBD1. This CDR3 contains 13 residues. CDR1 and CDR2 (germline): MDHEN, SYDVKM. The V segment lost 7 bases and the J segment 4 bases; nucleotides outside the gene matches: 6.